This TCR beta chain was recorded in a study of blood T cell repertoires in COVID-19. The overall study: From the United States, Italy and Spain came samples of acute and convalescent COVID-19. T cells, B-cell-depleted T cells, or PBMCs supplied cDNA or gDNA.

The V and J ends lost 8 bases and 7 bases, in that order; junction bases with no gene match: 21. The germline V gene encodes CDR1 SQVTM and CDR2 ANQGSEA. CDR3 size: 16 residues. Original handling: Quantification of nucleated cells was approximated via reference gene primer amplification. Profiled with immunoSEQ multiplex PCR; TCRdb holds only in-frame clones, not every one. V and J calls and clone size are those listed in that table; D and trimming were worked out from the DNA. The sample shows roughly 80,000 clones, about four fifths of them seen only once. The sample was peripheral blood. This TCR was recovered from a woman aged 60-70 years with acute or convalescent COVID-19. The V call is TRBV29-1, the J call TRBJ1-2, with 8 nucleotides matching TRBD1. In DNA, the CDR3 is TGCAGCTCCCGACCATTAGACAGGGGCGTCCATAGTGGCTACACCTTC. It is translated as CSSRPLDRGVHSGYTF.